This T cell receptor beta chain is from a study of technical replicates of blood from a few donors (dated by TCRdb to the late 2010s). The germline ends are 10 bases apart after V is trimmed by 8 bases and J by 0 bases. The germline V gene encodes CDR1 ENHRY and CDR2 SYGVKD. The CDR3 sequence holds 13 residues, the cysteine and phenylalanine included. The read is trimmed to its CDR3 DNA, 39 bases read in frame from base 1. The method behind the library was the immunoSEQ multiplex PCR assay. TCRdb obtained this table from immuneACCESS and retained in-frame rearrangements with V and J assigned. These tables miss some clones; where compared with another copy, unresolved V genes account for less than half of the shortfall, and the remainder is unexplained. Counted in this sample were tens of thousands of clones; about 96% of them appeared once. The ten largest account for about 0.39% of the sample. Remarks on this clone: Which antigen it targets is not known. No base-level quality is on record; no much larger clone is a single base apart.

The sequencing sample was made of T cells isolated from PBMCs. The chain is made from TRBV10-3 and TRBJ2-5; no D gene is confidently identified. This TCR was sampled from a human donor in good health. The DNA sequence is TGTGCCATCTCCGAGCTCAACCAAGAGACCCAGTACTTC. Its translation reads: CAISELNQETQYF.